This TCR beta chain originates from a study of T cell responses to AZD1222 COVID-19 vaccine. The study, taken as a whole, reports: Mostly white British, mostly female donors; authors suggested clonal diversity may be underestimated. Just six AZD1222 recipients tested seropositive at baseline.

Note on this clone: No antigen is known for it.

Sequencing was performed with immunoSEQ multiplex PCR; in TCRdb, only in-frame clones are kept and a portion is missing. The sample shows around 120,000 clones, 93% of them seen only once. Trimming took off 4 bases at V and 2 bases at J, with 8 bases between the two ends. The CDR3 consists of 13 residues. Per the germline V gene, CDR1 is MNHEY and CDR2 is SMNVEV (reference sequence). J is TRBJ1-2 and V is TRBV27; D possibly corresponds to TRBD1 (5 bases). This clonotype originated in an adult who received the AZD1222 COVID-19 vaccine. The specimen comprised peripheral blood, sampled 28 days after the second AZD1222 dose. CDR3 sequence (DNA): TGTGCCAGCAGTTCGACAGCGAACTATGGCTACACCTTC. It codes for CASSSTANYGYTF.